This TCR beta chain was obtained from a study of blood T cell repertoires in COVID-19. In germline, CDR1 is SGHVS, CDR2 FQNEAQ. This CDR3 spans 13 amino acids. V dropped 4 bases and J dropped 6 bases, with 13 bases sitting between them. Only in-frame clones appear in the TCRdb table, and some are missing; sequencing was by immunoSEQ multiplex PCR. The data show some 130,000 clones, approximately 84% seen once. This receptor was obtained from a woman aged 25 to 45 who had recovered from COVID-19. The genes are TRBV7-8 and TRBJ2-7; possible D gene TRBD1, 5 bases. The sample taken for sequencing was peripheral blood. CDR3 nucleotides: TGTGCCAGCAGCTCCGGTGGGGCTGGCGAGCAGTACTTC. It encodes CASSSGGAGEQYF. The full variable domain, rest sourced from reference TRBV7-8 and TRBJ2-7, is GAGVSQSPRYKVAKRGQDVALRCDPISGHVSLFWYQQALGQGPEFLTYFQNEAQLDKSGLPSDRFFAERPEGSVSTLKIQRTQQEDSAVYLCASSSGGAGEQYFGPGTRLTVT.